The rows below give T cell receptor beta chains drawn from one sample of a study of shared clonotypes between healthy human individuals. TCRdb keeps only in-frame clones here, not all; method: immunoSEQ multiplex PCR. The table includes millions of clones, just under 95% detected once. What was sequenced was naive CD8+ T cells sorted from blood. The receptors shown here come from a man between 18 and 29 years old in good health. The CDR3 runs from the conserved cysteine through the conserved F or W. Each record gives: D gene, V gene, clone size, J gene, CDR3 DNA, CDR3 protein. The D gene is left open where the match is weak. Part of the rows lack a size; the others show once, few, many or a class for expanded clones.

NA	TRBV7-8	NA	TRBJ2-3	TGTGCCAGCAGCCCAGCCCTTTATGGAGGGGTGGTGGAAACAGATACGCAGTATTTT	CASSPALYGGVVETDTQYF
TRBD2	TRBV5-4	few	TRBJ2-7	TGTGCCAGCAGCCATCTAGCGGGAGCTCCCTACGAGCAGTACTTC	CASSHLAGAPYEQYF
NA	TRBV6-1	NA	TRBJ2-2	TGTGCCGGGCAGGGAGGCACCGGGGAGCTGTTTTTT	CAGQGGTGELFF
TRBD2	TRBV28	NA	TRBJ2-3	TGTGCCATCGGGAGGGATACGCAGTATTTT	CAIGRDTQYF
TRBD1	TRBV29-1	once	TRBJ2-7	TGCAGCGTTGAACGGACAGGGACCGGACCCTACGAGCAGTACTTC	CSVERTGTGPYEQYF
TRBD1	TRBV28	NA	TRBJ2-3	TGTGCCAGCAGTTTAGGGGACAGGGGTGATACGCAGTATTTT	CASSLGDRGDTQYF
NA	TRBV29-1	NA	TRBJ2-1	TGCAGCGGAGTATTAGCAGATGAGCAGTTCTTC	CSGVLADEQFF
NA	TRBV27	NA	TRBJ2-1	TGTGCCAGCAGTATCGGAGGGTCAGAGCAGTTCTTC	CASSIGGSEQFF
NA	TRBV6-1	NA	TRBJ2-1	TGTGCCACCATCTTAGCGGTACCTACGGGCAATGAGCAGTTCTTC	CATILAVPTGNEQFF
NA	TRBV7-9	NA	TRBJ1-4	TGTGCCAGCAGCCGACCTGGACAGGAAAAACTGTTTTTT	CASSRPGQEKLFF
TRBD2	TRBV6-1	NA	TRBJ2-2	TGTGCCAGCAGTGATTCAGCGGGAGGGCCCGGGGAGCTGTTTTTT	CASSDSAGGPGELFF
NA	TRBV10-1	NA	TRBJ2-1	TGCGCCAGCAGTGAATGGCGGGACCGTAAAACTGAGCAGTTCTTC	CASSEWRDRKTEQFF
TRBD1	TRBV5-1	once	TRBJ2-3	TGCGCCAGCAGCCAGTACAGACAGGGGGGCACAGATACGCAGTATTTT	CASSQYRQGGTDTQYF
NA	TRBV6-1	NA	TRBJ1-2	TGTGCCAGCACCTCAAGTTCGCAATTCTATGGCTACACCTTC	CASTSSSQFYGYTF
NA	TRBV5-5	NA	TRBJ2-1	TGTGCCAGCAGCGCACAGACAGTACTCAGTCCTTGGAGTGAGCAGTTCTTC	CASSAQTVLSPWSEQFF
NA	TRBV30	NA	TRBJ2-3	TGTGCCTGGGGCTACGGAACTACTAGCACAGATACGCAGTATTTT	CAWGYGTTSTDTQYF
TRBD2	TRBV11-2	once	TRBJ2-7	TGTGCCAGCAGCTGGGGAGCGGGAGGGCAATACGAGCAGTACTTC	CASSWGAGGQYEQYF
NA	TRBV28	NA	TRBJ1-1	TGTGCCAGCAGCCTACTCGTAGAGAACACTGAAGCTTTCTTT	CASSLLVENTEAFF
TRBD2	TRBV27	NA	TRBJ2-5	TGTGCCAGCAGTTTTGTCGCGGGGGGCAAAGAGACCCAGTACTTC	CASSFVAGGKETQYF
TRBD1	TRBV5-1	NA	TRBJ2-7	TGCGCCAGCAGCTTAGGACAGGGGGCGGGCTACGAGCAGTACTTC	CASSLGQGAGYEQYF
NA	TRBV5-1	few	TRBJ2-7	TGCGCCAGCAGCTTCGGGTACGAGCAGTACTTC	CASSFGYEQYF
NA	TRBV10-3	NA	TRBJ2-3	TGTGCCATCAGCCTCCCCGAGGACTCCCACACAGATACGCAGTATTTT	CAISLPEDSHTDTQYF
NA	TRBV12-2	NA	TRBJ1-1	TGTGCAAGTCGCTTAGCGCAGGGGAACACTGAAGCTTTCTTT	CASRLAQGNTEAFF
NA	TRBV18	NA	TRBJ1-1	TGTGCCAGCTCACTCGTCCGAGTTAACACTGAAGCTTTCTTT	CASSLVRVNTEAFF
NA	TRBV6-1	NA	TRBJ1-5	TGTGCCAGCAGTGAAGAGGACCGCGGCCTGCCCCAGCATTTT	CASSEEDRGLPQHF
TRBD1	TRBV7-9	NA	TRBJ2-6	TGTGCCAGCAGCGGGAGAGACAGGGCTGGGGCCAACGTCCTGACTTTC	CASSGRDRAGANVLTF
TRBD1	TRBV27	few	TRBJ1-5	TGTGCCAGCAAGGGACAGGGGATGCAGCCCCAGCATTTT	CASKGQGMQPQHF
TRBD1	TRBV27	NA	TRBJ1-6	TGTGCCAGCAGTTTATCGACAGGGCCTAAGTATTTTCCCCTCCACTTT	CASSLSTGPKYFPLHF
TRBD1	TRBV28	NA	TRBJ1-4	TGTGCCAGCAGTTTCCCCGACAGGGACGAAAAACTGTTTTTT	CASSFPDRDEKLFF
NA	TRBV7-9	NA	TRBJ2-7	TGTGCCAGCAGCTCGGACAGTTTCCGATTCTACGAGCAGTACTTC	CASSSDSFRFYEQYF
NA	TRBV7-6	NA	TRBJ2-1	TGTGCCAGCAGCTTAGGTTCCTCCTACAATGAGCAGTTCTTC	CASSLGSSYNEQFF
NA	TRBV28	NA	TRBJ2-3	TGTGCCAGCAGTTTATATGGCGGGAACACAGATACGCAGTATTTT	CASSLYGGNTDTQYF